This T cell receptor (beta chain) was found in a study of blood T cell repertoires in COVID-19. On the study more broadly: From T cells, B-cell-depleted T cells, or PBMCs came the material, which was cDNA or gDNA.

Assay used: immunoSEQ multiplex PCR; TCRdb lists only in-frame clones, some missing. The sample shows 79,000 or so clones, over 70% of them seen only once. The germline CDR1 and CDR2 sequences are KGHSH and LQKENI. This CDR3 has 14 residues. V was trimmed by 4 bases and J by 1 base, leaving 10 bases between them. The V and J genes are TRBV18 and TRBJ2-5; TRBD1 is a possible D gene (5 bases). Sequenced material: peripheral blood. The sequence came from a human donor in a cohort sampled during active COVID-19. CDR3 in amino acids: CASSRRTTQETQYF. CDR3 coding DNA: TGTGCCAGCTCACGAAGGACAACCCAAGAGACCCAGTACTTC.